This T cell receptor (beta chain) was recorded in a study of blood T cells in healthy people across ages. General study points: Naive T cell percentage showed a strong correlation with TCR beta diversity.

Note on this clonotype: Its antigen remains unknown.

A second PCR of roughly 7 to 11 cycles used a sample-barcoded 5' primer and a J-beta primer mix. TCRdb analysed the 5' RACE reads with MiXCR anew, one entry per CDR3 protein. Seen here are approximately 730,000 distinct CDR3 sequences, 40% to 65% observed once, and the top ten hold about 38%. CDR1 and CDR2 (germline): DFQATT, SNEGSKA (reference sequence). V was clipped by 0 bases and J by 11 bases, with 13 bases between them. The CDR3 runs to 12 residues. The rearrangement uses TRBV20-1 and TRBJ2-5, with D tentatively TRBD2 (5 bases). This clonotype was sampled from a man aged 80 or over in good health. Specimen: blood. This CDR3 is CSARDPGLFQYF. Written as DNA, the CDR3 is TGCAGTGCTAGAGACCCCGGACTCTTTCAGTACTTC.